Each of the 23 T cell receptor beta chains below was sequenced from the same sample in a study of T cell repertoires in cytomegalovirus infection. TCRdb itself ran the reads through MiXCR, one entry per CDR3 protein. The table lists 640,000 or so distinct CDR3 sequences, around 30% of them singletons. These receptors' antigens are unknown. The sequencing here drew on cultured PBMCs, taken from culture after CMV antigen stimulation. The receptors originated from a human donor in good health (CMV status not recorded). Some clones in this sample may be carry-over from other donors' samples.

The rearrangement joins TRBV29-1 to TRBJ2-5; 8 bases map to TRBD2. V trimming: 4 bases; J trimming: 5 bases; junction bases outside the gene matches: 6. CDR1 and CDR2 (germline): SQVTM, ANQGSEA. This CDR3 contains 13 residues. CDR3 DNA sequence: TGCAGCGTTGTGGGGACTAGTCGCGAGACCCAGTACTTC. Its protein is CSVVGTSRETQYF.

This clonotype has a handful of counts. The CDR3 nucleotides read TGTGCCAGCAGCTATGACAGCCAGCTGAAGGAGCAGTACTTC. Translation gives CASSYDSQLKEQYF. The chain recombines TRBV28 with TRBJ2-7; the D gene is possibly TRBD1 (5 bases). This CDR3 contains 14 residues. Germline CDR1 and CDR2: MDHEN and SYDVKM. Trimming removed 6 bases from V and 7 bases from J, with 19 bases in between.

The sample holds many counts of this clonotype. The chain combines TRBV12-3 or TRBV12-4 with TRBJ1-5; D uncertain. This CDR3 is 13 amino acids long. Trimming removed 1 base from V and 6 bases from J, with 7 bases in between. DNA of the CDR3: TGTGCCAGCAGTTTAGGGATCGGTCAGCCCCAGCATTTT. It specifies CASSLGIGQPQHF.

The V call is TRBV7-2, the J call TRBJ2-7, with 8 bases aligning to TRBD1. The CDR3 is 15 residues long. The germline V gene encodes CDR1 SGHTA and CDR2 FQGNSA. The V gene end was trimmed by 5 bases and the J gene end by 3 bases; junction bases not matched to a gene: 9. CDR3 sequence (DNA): TGTGCCAGCAGCCTAAACCATGGACAGGGCTACGAGCAGTACTTC. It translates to CASSLNHGQGYEQYF.

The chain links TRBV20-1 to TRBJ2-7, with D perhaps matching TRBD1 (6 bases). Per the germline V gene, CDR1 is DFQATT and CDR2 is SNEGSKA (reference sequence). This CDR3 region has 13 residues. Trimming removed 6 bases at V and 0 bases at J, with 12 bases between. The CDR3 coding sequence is TGCAGTGCCACCCTGGACAGCTCCTACGAGCAGTACTTC. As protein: CSATLDSSYEQYF.

CDR3 in DNA: TGCAGTGCTGGGGACCACGCCCGGAATGAGCAGTTCTTC. This gives the protein CSAGDHARNEQFF. The chain uses TRBV20-1 and TRBJ2-1, with D perhaps matching TRBD1 or TRBD2 (5 bases each). Germline V gene data show CDR1 as DFQATT and CDR2 as SNEGSKA (reference sequence). The CDR3 runs to 13 residues. Trimming pared 5 bases from V and 7 bases from J, leaving 15 bases between.

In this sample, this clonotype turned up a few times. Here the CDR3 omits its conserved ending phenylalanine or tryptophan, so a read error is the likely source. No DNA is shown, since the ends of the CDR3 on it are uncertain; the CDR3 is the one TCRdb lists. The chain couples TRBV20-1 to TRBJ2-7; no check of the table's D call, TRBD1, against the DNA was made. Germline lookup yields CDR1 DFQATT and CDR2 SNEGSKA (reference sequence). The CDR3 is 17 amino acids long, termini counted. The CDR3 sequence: CSASPRDKNYIRVLSGD.

As DNA, the CDR3 is TGTGCCAGCAGCTTCAGCACACCGGAGACCCAGTACTTC. This codes for CASSFSTPETQYF. The V call is TRBV7-9, the J call TRBJ2-5; D is unclear. CDR1 and CDR2 from the germline V gene are SEHNR and FQNEAQ (reference sequence). The CDR3 sequence is 13 residues long. With 3 bases removed from V and 5 bases from J, the gap between germline ends came to 10 bases. Together with reference TRBV7-9 and TRBJ2-5, the CDR3 gives the full variable domain: DTGVSQNPRHKITKRGQNVTFRCDPISEHNRLYWYRQTLGQGPEFLTYFQNEAQLEKSRLLSDRFSAERPKGSFSTLEIQRTEQGDSAMYLCASSFSTPETQYFGPGTRLLVL.

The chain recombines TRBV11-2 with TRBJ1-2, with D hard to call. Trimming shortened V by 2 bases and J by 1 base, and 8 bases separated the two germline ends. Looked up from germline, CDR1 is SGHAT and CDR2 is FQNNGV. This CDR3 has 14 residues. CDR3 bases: TGTGCCAGCAGCTTAATGGGCAGTAACTATGGCTACACCTTC. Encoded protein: CASSLMGSNYGYTF.

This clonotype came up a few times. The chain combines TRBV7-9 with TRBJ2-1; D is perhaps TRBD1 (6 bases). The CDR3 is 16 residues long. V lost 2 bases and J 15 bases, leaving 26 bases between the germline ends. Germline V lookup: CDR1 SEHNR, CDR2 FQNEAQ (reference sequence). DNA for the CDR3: TGTGCCAGCAGCTTACCGACGGACCAGAGGGTAGGGGGTCGGTTCTTC. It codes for CASSLPTDQRVGGRFF.

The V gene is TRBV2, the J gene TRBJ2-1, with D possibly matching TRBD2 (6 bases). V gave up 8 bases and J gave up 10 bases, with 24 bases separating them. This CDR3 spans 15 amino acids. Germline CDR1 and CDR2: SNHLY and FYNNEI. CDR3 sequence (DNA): TGTGCCAGCGGGGAAAATCCGGGACTCTACGGCGAGCAGTTCTTC. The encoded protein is CASGENPGLYGEQFF.

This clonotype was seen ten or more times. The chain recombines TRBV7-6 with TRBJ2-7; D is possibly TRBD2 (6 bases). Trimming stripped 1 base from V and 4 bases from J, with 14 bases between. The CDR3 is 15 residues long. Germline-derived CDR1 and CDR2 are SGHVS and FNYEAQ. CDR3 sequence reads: CASSLDGSGVYEQYF. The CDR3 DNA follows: TGTGCCAGCAGCTTAGACGGGAGCGGCGTGTACGAGCAGTACTTC.

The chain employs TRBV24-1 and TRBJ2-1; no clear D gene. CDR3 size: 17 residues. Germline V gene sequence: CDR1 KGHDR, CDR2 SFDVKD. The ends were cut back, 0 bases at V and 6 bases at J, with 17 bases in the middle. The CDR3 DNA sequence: TGTGCCACCAGTGATTTGCTCGGCCGCACCTATACCAATGAGCAGTTCTTC. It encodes CATSDLLGRTYTNEQFF.

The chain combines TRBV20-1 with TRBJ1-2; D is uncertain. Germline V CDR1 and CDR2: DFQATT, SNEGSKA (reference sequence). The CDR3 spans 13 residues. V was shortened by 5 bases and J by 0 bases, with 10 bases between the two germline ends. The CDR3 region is CSAPLGTNYGYTF. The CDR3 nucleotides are TGCAGTGCTCCCCTCGGTACTAACTATGGCTACACCTTC.

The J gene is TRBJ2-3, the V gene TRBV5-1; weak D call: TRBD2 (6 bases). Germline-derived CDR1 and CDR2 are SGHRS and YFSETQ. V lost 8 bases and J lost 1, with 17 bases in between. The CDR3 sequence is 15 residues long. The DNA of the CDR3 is TGCGCCAGTACGCCCGGGGGTTCAGGCACAGATACGCAGTATTTT. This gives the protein CASTPGGSGTDTQYF. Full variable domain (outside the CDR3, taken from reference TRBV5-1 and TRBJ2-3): KAGVTQTPRYLIKTRGQQVTLSCSPISGHRSVSWYQQTPGQGLQFLFEYFSETQRNKGNFPGRFSGRQFSNSRSEMNVSTLELGDSALYLCASTPGGSGTDTQYFGPGTRLTVL.

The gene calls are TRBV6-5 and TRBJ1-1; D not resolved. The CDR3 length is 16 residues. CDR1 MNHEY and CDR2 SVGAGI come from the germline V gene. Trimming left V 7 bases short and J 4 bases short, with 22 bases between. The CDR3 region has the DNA TGTGCCAGCACCTCGCCCGGTCGACCTTCGGGCACTGAAGCTTTCTTT. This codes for CASTSPGRPSGTEAFF.

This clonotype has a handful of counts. CDR3 amino acids: CASRPPGLAQETQYF. The CDR3 DNA sequence: TGTGCCAGCAGGCCCCCGGGACTAGCCCAAGAGACCCAGTACTTC. This chain links TRBV6-5 with TRBJ2-5, with 9 bases that match TRBD2. CDR3 size: 15 residues. From germline, CDR1 is MNHEY and CDR2 SVGAGI. Unmatched junction bases numbered 6, after V lost 6 bases and J lost 1 base.

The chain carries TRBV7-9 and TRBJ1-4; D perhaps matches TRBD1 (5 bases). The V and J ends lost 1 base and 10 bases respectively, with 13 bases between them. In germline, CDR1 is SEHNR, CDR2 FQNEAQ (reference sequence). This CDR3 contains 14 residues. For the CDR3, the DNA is TGTGCCAGCAGCTTAGAGGGCCGCGGGGGAAAACTGTTTTTT. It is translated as CASSLEGRGGKLFF.

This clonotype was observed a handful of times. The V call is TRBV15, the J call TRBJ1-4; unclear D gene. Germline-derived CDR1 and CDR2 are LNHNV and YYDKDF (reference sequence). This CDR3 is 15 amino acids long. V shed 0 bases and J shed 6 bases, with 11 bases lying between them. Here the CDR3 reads CATSREKGWDEKLFF. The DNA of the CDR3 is TGTGCCACCAGCAGAGAGAAGGGATGGGATGAAAAACTGTTTTTT.

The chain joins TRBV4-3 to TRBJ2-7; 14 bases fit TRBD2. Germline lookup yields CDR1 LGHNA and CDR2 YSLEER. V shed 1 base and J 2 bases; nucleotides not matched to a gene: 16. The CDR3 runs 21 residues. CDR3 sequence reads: CASSQVWTSGRSGWSTYEQYF. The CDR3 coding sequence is TGCGCCAGCAGCCAAGTCTGGACTAGCGGGAGGTCTGGCTGGTCTACCTACGAGCAGTACTTC.

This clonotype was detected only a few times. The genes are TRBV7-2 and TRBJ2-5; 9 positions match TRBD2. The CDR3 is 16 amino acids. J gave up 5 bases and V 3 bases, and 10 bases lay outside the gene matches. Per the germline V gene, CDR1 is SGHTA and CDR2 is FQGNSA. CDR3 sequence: CASSFQGGRGGETQYF. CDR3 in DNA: TGTGCCAGCAGCTTCCAGGGCGGGAGGGGGGGGGAGACCCAGTACTTC.

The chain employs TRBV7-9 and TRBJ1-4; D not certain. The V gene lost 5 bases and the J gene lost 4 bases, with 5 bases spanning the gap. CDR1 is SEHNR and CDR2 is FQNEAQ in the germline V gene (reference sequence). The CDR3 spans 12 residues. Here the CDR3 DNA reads TGTGCCAGCAGCCCGTATAATGAAAAACTGTTTTTT. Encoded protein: CASSPYNEKLFF.

The chain's CDR3 is CASSPRLAGEQETQYF. DNA for the CDR3: TGTGCCAGCAGCCCACGCTTAGCGGGGGAGCAAGAGACCCAGTACTTC. The chain is built from TRBV7-9 and TRBJ2-5, with TRBD2 identical over 9 bases. CDR1 is SEHNR, CDR2 FQNEAQ, per germline (reference sequence). This CDR3 spans 16 amino acids. J was trimmed by 2 bases and V by 5 bases; bases with no gene match: 9.